This entry features one T cell receptor (beta chain) sequence. Trimming left V 6 bases short and J 1 base short, with 10 bases between. There are 14 residues in the CDR3. Germline V gene data show CDR1 as MNHEY and CDR2 as SVGAGI. The data were taken from a study of blood T cells in healthy people across ages. The authors drew around 9.3 milliliters of peripheral blood from each donor. With a J-beta primer mix and a sample-barcoded 5' primer, a second PCR ran about 7 to 12 cycles. TCRdb redid the calling of the 5' RACE reads with MiXCR, one entry per CDR3 protein. The sample shows 450,000 to 700,000 distinct CDR3 sequences, 27% of them seen only once.

This TCR came from a woman in her seventies in good health. The chain uses TRBV6-5 and TRBJ2-4; possible D gene TRBD1, 5 bases. The specimen sequenced was blood. For the CDR3, the DNA is TGTGCCAGCAGGCCGACAGTGGCCAAAAACATTCAGTACTTC. This gives the protein CASRPTVAKNIQYF.